Each of the 30 T cell receptor beta chains below was sequenced from the same sample in a study of blood T cells in healthy people across ages. A sample-barcoded 5' primer and a J-beta primer mix were used in a second PCR of roughly 6 to 11 cycles. Each CDR3 protein gets one entry after TCRdb re-called the 5' RACE reads with MiXCR. The sample records about 900,000 distinct CDR3 sequences, around two thirds being singletons. Sequencing was carried out using blood. These receptors originate from a man aged 25 to 40 in good health.

Of note for this clonotype: One junction end does not reproduce the germline sequence, and a read error may be involved. V and J are TRBV6-2 or TRBV6-3 and TRBJ2-7, with 7 nucleotides matching TRBD1. The CDR3 loop spans 13 amino acids. Germline assignment: CDR1 MNHEY and CDR2 SVGEGT. CDR3 protein: CASGYGTEYEQYF. For the CDR3, the DNA is TGTGCCAGCGGTTATGGGACAGAATACGAGCAGTACTTC.

This chain joins TRBV28 and TRBJ1-4, with TRBD1 matching over 7 bases. CDR3 length: 13 residues. Trimming took 9 bases from V and 5 from J; bases not matched to a gene: 6. Germline V gene data show CDR1 as MDHEN and CDR2 as SYDVKM. The CDR3 loop reads CASSTGENEKLFF. Written as DNA, the CDR3 is TGTGCCAGTTCCACAGGGGAGAATGAAAAACTGTTTTTT.

The rearrangement uses TRBV12-3 or TRBV12-4 and TRBJ2-5; D perhaps matches TRBD2 (5 bases). CDR3 length equals 14 residues. Trimming cost V 4 bases and J 4 bases, with 13 bases left between them. The CDR3 spells CASSSDGMGETQYF. DNA of the CDR3: TGTGCCAGCAGTTCGGACGGGATGGGAGAGACCCAGTACTTC.

The rearrangement joins TRBV3-1 to TRBJ2-5; 9 positions agree with TRBD2. The germline CDR1 and CDR2 sequences are LGHDT and YNNKEL (reference sequence). V shed 4 bases, J shed 2 bases, and the junction held 14 bases outside the gene matches. The CDR3 is 18 amino acids. CDR3 region: CASSPGLAPSPWQETQYF. CDR3 sequence (DNA): TGTGCCAGCAGCCCGGGACTAGCCCCCTCCCCGTGGCAAGAGACCCAGTACTTC.

This clonotype was seen only once. The chain carries TRBV7-3 and TRBJ1-1, with TRBD1 as a possible D gene (5 bases). V was shortened by 5 bases and J by 1 base, with 11 bases between the two germline ends. CDR1 is SGHTA and CDR2 is FQGTGA in the germline V gene. The CDR3 sequence is 14 residues long. CDR3 residues: CASSTGLPNTEAFF. DNA for the CDR3: TGTGCCAGCAGCACAGGACTCCCGAACACTGAAGCTTTCTTT.

In its sample, this clonotype was seen once. This chain uses TRBV6-2 or TRBV6-3 with TRBJ1-1; D unresolved. V was cut by 2 bases and J by 3 bases, with 4 bases left in between. Germline-derived CDR1 and CDR2 are MNHEY and SVGEGT. The CDR3 contains 12 residues. CDR3 sequence reads: CASSYLYTEAFF. The CDR3, as DNA: TGTGCCAGCAGTTACCTTTACACTGAAGCTTTCTTT.

This clonotype turned up a few times. The rearrangement uses TRBV11-2 and TRBJ2-1; 8 nucleotides match TRBD2. CDR3 size: 15 residues. V was clipped by 2 bases and J by 5 bases; unmatched bases: 5. CDR1 is SGHAT and CDR2 is FQNNGV in the germline V gene. This CDR3 reads CASSLRGTRDNEQFF. DNA for the CDR3: TGTGCCAGCAGCTTAAGAGGGACTAGAGACAATGAGCAGTTCTTC.

This chain connects TRBV7-2 to TRBJ2-3, with 11 bases lining up with TRBD2. The CDR3 loop spans 18 amino acids. The V and J ends lost 1 base and 2 bases, in that order; junction bases with no gene match: 8. CDR1 is SGHTA and CDR2 is FQGNSA in the germline V gene. CDR3: CASSLVSGGATYTDTQYF. In DNA form, the CDR3 reads TGTGCCAGCAGCTTAGTTAGCGGGGGGGCCACATACACAGATACGCAGTATTTT.

This clonotype has ten or more counts. The chain joins TRBV7-2 to TRBJ2-7, with a weak D call TRBD1 (6 bases). This CDR3 spans 14 amino acids. Germline V CDR1 and CDR2: SGHTA, FQGNSA. The V and J ends lost 3 bases and 3 bases respectively, with 12 bases between them. CDR3 residues: CASSFLGDNYEQYF. Written as DNA, the CDR3 is TGTGCCAGCAGCTTCCTGGGGGACAACTACGAGCAGTACTTC.

The chain combines TRBV6-1 with TRBJ2-3; D is unresolved. V lost 9 bases to trimming and J lost 2 bases, with 12 bases between them. Germline lookup yields CDR1 MNHNS and CDR2 SASEGT. The CDR3 length is 13 residues. The CDR3 region has the DNA TGTGCCAGTTGTCAAACAGACACAGATACGCAGTATTTT. It encodes CASCQTDTDTQYF.

This chain joins TRBV6-2 or TRBV6-3 and TRBJ2-7; D is uncertain. Germline assignment: CDR1 MNHEY and CDR2 SVGEGT. The CDR3 covers 13 residues. Trimming stripped 5 bases from V and 9 bases from J, with 17 bases between. The CDR3 DNA follows: TGTGCCAGCAGTGCCCTCCCCAGGAGTGGGCAGTACTTC. Protein sequence: CASSALPRSGQYF.

The V and J genes are TRBV7-2 and TRBJ2-3; D is unclear. The CDR3 is 16 residues long. Germline V CDR1 and CDR2: SGHTA, FQGNSA. Trimming pared 2 bases from V and 0 bases from J, leaving 12 bases between. CDR3 sequence reads: CASSLRRHLSTDTQYF. In DNA form, the CDR3 reads TGTGCCAGCAGCTTAAGGAGACACCTGAGCACAGATACGCAGTATTTT.

The CDR3 DNA is TGCAGTGCGCCGGGGACATCTAACTATGGCTACACCTTC. This encodes CSAPGTSNYGYTF. The chain couples TRBV20-1 to TRBJ1-2; D may be TRBD1 (6 bases). CDR1 and CDR2 (germline): DFQATT, SNEGSKA (reference sequence). The CDR3 extends over 13 amino acids. Between the trimmed V and J ends, which lost 6 bases and 0 bases, there was a span of 11 bases.

This clonotype turned up a few times. V usage is TRBV7-9 and J usage is TRBJ2-3; D gene ambiguous. Trimming took 5 bases from V and 4 from J, leaving 10 bases between them. CDR1 and CDR2 from the germline V gene are SEHNR and FQNEAQ (reference sequence). The CDR3 is 13 residues long. CDR3 loop: CASSPYWADTQYF. As DNA, the CDR3 is TGTGCCAGCAGCCCGTATTGGGCAGATACGCAGTATTTT. Drawing the rest from reference TRBV7-9 and TRBJ2-3, the complete variable domain is DTGVSQNPRHKITKRGQNVTFRCDPISEHNRLYWYRQTLGQGPEFLTYFQNEAQLEKSRLLSDRFSAERPKGSFSTLEIQRTEQGDSAMYLCASSPYWADTQYFGPGTRLTVL.

The CDR3 sequence is CASSLSVWVADTQYF. CDR3 bases: TGTGCCAGCAGCTTAAGTGTTTGGGTTGCAGATACGCAGTATTTT. The chain joins TRBV7-2 to TRBJ2-3, with unresolved D. The CDR3 spans 15 residues. CDR1 is SGHTA, CDR2 FQGNSA, per germline. Deletions cut 2 bases from V and 4 bases from J, with 13 bases between.

This clonotype was seen once. The chain employs TRBV28 and TRBJ2-1; D not certain. Germline-derived CDR1 and CDR2 are MDHEN and SYDVKM. The V and J ends lost 7 bases and 1 base respectively, with 14 bases between them. This CDR3 spans 15 amino acids. CDR3 bases: TGTGCCAGCAACCCTCCGACGGCATCCTACAATGAGCAGTTCTTC. Translated: CASNPPTASYNEQFF.

This chain connects TRBV7-2 to TRBJ1-5; no firm D call. Germline loops: CDR1 SGHTA, CDR2 FQGNSA. The CDR3 loop spans 15 amino acids. The V end was cut by 8 bases, the J end by 1 base, with 15 bases between. CDR3 amino acids: CASRRSTASNQPQHF. DNA of the CDR3: TGTGCCAGCCGAAGAAGCACGGCCAGCAATCAGCCCCAGCATTTT.

The chain recombines TRBV29-1 with TRBJ1-4; D possibly corresponds to TRBD1 (6 bases). The CDR3 length is 13 residues. Germline CDR1 SQVTM, CDR2 ANQGSEA. The germline V and J ends were trimmed by 4 bases and 6 bases, with 12 bases remaining between them. This chain's CDR3 is CSVAAGQYEKLFF. The CDR3, as DNA: TGCAGCGTTGCAGCCGGACAGTATGAAAAACTGTTTTTT.

This chain connects TRBV5-1 to TRBJ1-1; no clear D. V lost 2 bases and J 1 base, leaving 9 bases between the germline ends. The germline CDR1 and CDR2 sequences are SGHRS and YFSETQ. CDR3 length: 14 amino acids. The CDR3 nucleotides read TGCGCCAGCAGCTTTCGGGAGGGGAACACTGAAGCTTTCTTT. Protein: CASSFREGNTEAFF.

The V gene is TRBV7-9, the J gene TRBJ1-1; D remains ambiguous. The length of the CDR3 is 14 residues. Trimming took 0 bases from V and 1 from J, leaving 6 bases between them. Germline loops: CDR1 SEHNR, CDR2 FQNEAQ (reference sequence). The chain's CDR3 is CASSLAAANTEAFF. The CDR3 DNA sequence: TGTGCCAGCAGCTTAGCGGCAGCGAACACTGAAGCTTTCTTT.

CDR3 protein: CASSLQGPLGANVLTF. The CDR3 nucleotides read TGTGCCAGCAGCCTACAGGGGCCGTTAGGGGCCAACGTCCTGACTTTC. The chain has TRBV14 and TRBJ2-6; 7 bases fit TRBD1. In germline, CDR1 is SGHDN, CDR2 FVKESK. Trimming cost V 4 bases and J 4 bases; bases outside gene matches: 7. The CDR3 length is 16 residues.

V gene TRBV7-2 combines with J gene TRBJ2-1, with 11 bases fitting TRBD1. The DNA end lines up better with TRBJ2-7; the J call may be wrong. CDR3 length: 16 amino acids. CDR1 and CDR2 from the germline V gene are SGHTA and FQGNSA. CDR3 DNA sequence: TGTGCCAGCAGCTTATCAGCCGGGACAGGGGGCTACGAGCAGTACTTC. Encoded protein: CASSLSAGTGGYEQYF.

Here the CDR3 DNA reads TGTGCCAGCAGCGCGGGGACTCACTCCACAGATACGCAGTATTTT. Its translation: CASSAGTHSTDTQYF. The chain is built from TRBV9 and TRBJ2-3; D is perhaps TRBD2 (6 bases). Trimming removed 3 bases from V and 2 bases from J, with 13 bases in between. The CDR3 covers 15 residues. Germline V lookup: CDR1 SGDLS, CDR2 YYNGEE. Based on the CDR3 plus reference TRBV9 and TRBJ2-3, the full variable domain is DSGVTQTPKHLITATGQRVTLRCSPRSGDLSVYWYQQSLDQGLQFLIQYYNGEERAKGNILERFSAQQFPDLHSELNLSSLELGDSALYFCASSAGTHSTDTQYFGPGTRLTVL.

The rearrangement uses TRBV20-1 and TRBJ2-7; weak D call: TRBD1 (5 bases). CDR3 length: 14 amino acids. V lost 3 bases and J 3 bases, leaving 15 bases between the germline ends. CDR1 DFQATT and CDR2 SNEGSKA come from the germline V gene (reference sequence). For the CDR3, the DNA is TGCAGTGCTAGGTATTTAGGACAACTCTACGAGCAGTACTTC. As protein: CSARYLGQLYEQYF.

Points on this clonotype: One junction end disagrees with the germline gene, perhaps due to a read error. V is TRBV6-5 and J is TRBJ2-1, with D perhaps matching TRBD2 (5 bases). Germline lookup yields CDR1 MNHEY and CDR2 SVGAGI. CDR3 size: 12 residues. The CDR3 spells CATSRVGDEQFF. CDR3 nucleotide sequence: TGTGCCACCTCGAGAGTCGGGGATGAGCAGTTCTTT.

In this sample, this clonotype turned up a few times. The chain joins TRBV2 to TRBJ2-7, with D uncertain. Looked up from germline, CDR1 is SNHLY and CDR2 is FYNNEI. V was clipped by 3 bases and J by 0 bases, with 15 bases between them. The CDR3 totals 16 residues. CDR3 protein: CASSDIRQALSYEQYF. CDR3 bases: TGTGCCAGCAGTGACATCCGGCAGGCCCTCTCCTACGAGCAGTACTTC. Based on the CDR3 plus reference TRBV2 and TRBJ2-7, the full variable domain is EPEVTQTPSHQVTQMGQEVILRCVPISNHLYFYWYRQILGQKVEFLVSFYNNEISEKSEIFDDQFSVERPDGSNFTLKIRSTKLEDSAMYFCASSDIRQALSYEQYFGPGTRLTVT.

This chain joins TRBV7-2 and TRBJ2-1; D possibly corresponds to TRBD2 (6 bases). The V gene's germline CDR1 is SGHTA and CDR2 FQGNSA. Trimming left V 1 base short and J 6 bases short, with 19 bases between. The CDR3 is 17 amino acids. As DNA, the CDR3 is TGTGCCAGCAGCTTAGGATCAACTAGCCTGATGGGCAATGAGCAGTTCTTC. Translated: CASSLGSTSLMGNEQFF.

The CDR3 sequence: CASSPRLAGLDTQYF. The CDR3 nucleotides are TGTGCCAGCAGCCCGCGACTAGCGGGACTTGATACGCAGTATTTT. The chain carries TRBV7-8 and TRBJ2-3; 11 nucleotides align to TRBD2. Per germline, CDR1 SGHVS and CDR2 FQNEAQ. CDR3 length equals 15 residues. The V and J ends lost 5 bases and 6 bases, in that order; junction bases with no gene match: 7.

The V call is TRBV10-3, the J call TRBJ1-6, with a weak D call TRBD1 (5 bases). Between the trimmed V and J ends, which lost 0 bases and 6 bases, there was a span of 12 bases. This CDR3 region has 16 residues. Germline V gives CDR1 ENHRY, CDR2 SYGVKD. The CDR3 DNA reads as TGTGCCATCAGTGAGTCGAGAGGGGCACCTAATTCACCCCTCCACTTT. Protein product: CAISESRGAPNSPLHF.

The V gene is TRBV21-1, the J gene TRBJ2-6. TRBV21-1 is assigned pseudogene status. This CDR3 is built from 14 residues. Here the CDR3 reads CASTDPTGANVLTF. The CDR3 bases are TGTGCCAGCACCGACCCAACTGGGGCCAACGTCCTGACTTTC.